This T cell receptor (beta chain) stems from a study of blood T cell repertoires in COVID-19. Across the whole study: From the United States, Italy and Spain came samples of acute and convalescent COVID-19. PBMCs, B-cell-depleted T cells, or T cells were the source of the cDNA or gDNA that made up the material.

CDR3 size: 15 residues. The germline V gene has CDR1 LNHNV and CDR2 YYDKDF (reference sequence). The ends were cut back, 3 bases at V and 6 bases at J, with 14 bases in the middle. Authors' processing steps: The authors estimated nucleated cell counts from reference gene primer amplification. Assay used: immunoSEQ multiplex PCR; TCRdb lists only in-frame clones, some missing. The V and J calls and clone size come from that table; D and trimming were worked out from the DNA. In the table there are 85,000 to 90,000 clones, around 86% of which are singletons. Material for sequencing was peripheral blood. The rearrangement joins TRBV15 to TRBJ2-2, with a possible D match to TRBD1 (5 bases). The origin of this receptor is a human donor in a cohort sampled during active COVID-19. The CDR3 loop reads CATSSGQGGAGELFF. Written as DNA, the CDR3 is TGTGCCACCAGCAGCGGACAAGGTGGCGCCGGGGAGCTGTTTTTT. The entire variable domain, with the rest obtained from reference TRBV15 and TRBJ2-2, is as follows: DAMVIQNPRYQVTQFGKPVTLSCSQTLNHNVMYWYQQKSSQAPKLLFHYYDKDFNNEADTPDNFQSRRPNTSFCFLDIRSPGLGDTAMYLCATSSGQGGAGELFFGEGSRLTVL.